This TCR beta chain was found in a study of spatial heterogeneity in lung cancer. The study's findings and limits: Counts of expanded alpha and beta TCRs within tumors tracked the tumor nonsynonymous mutation count. Ubiquitous and regional nonsynonymous mutations were tracked by counts of ubiquitous and regional expanded TCRs, respectively.

V lost 6 bases, J lost 8 bases, and 7 bases lay in between. The CDR3 is made up of 11 amino acids. Germline CDR1 reads MNHEY; CDR2 reads SVGEGT. This clonotype rates as medium-sized. Its antigen is unidentified. TCRdb reprocessed the 5' RACE reads with MiXCR, giving one entry per CDR3 protein. The profile shows over a thousand distinct CDR3 sequences, 20% to 25% of them singletons. The time point here: sample taken at primary tumor resection. This chain connects TRBV6-2 or TRBV6-3 to TRBJ1-4; unclear D gene. The sequence was collected from a male donor with early-stage non-small cell lung cancer. The sequencing used lung tumor tissue, collected at surgery. The CDR3 loop is CASRTAEKLFF. The CDR3 DNA reads as TGTGCCAGCAGGACCGCAGAAAAACTGTTTTTT.